The rows below give T cell receptor beta chains drawn from one sample of a study of T cells in Graves' hyperthyroidism and ophthalmopathy. TCRdb reprocessed the multiplex PCR reads via MiXCR and lists one record per CDR3 protein. Among about 350,000 distinct CDR3 sequences, about a sixth were seen once, and the ten largest hold less than 20%. Specimen: blood. The receptors were sampled from a woman in her 40s with Graves' ophthalmopathy. The CDR3 runs from the conserved cysteine through the conserved F or W. D genes are given only for firm matches. Where a row states a size, it is once, few, many or the class of an expanded clone; other rows omit it.

abundance: many; len: 17; j_gene: TRBJ1-5; d_gene: TRBD1; v_gene: TRBV6-2/TRBV6-3; CDR3nt: TGTGCCAGCAGTTACGTTGGAGGGGGCGCGAGCAATCAGCCCCAGCATTTT; CDR3aa: CASSYVGGGASNQPQHF
abundance: many; len: 13; j_gene: TRBJ1-2; d_gene: .; v_gene: TRBV6-4; CDR3nt: TGTGCCAGCAGTGACTCGGTCCTCTATGGCTACACCTTC; CDR3aa: CASSDSVLYGYTF
abundance: few; len: 13; j_gene: TRBJ1-2; d_gene: .; v_gene: TRBV28; CDR3nt: TGTGCCAGCAGTTTACTCGGGGCGTATGGCTACACCTTC; CDR3aa: CASSLLGAYGYTF
abundance: .; len: 13; j_gene: TRBJ1-5; d_gene: .; v_gene: TRBV29-1; CDR3nt: TGCAGCGTTGACCAGGGGTTAGGTCAGCCCCAGCATTTT; CDR3aa: CSVDQGLGQPQHF
abundance: many; len: 16; j_gene: TRBJ1-6; d_gene: TRBD1; v_gene: TRBV20-1; CDR3nt: TGCAGTGCTAAGGTCGGGACAGGGGTGATCAATTCACCCCTCCACTTT; CDR3aa: CSAKVGTGVINSPLHF
abundance: many; len: 13; j_gene: TRBJ2-5; d_gene: TRBD1; v_gene: TRBV12-3/TRBV12-4; CDR3nt: TGTGCCAGCAGCCCGGGACAGCTGGAGACCCAGTACTTC; CDR3aa: CASSPGQLETQYF
abundance: many; len: 17; j_gene: TRBJ2-4; d_gene: TRBD1; v_gene: TRBV20-1; CDR3nt: TGCAGTGCCCACGGACAGGGTGAGGTGAGGGCCAAAAACATTCAGTACTTC; CDR3aa: CSAHGQGEVRAKNIQYF
abundance: many; len: 13; j_gene: TRBJ1-1; d_gene: .; v_gene: TRBV19; CDR3nt: TGTGCCAGTCGGGGCCTGGATAACACTGAAGCTTTCTTT; CDR3aa: CASRGLDNTEAFF
abundance: many; len: 14; j_gene: TRBJ1-1; d_gene: .; v_gene: TRBV29-1; CDR3nt: TGCAGCGTTGAGTTGCGGGGTCTGAACACTGAAGCTTTCTTT; CDR3aa: CSVELRGLNTEAFF
abundance: many; len: 14; j_gene: TRBJ2-7; d_gene: .; v_gene: TRBV30; CDR3nt: TGTGCCTGGAGTGTACAGAACGTCCCGCCAGGACCTTTTTTC; CDR3aa: CAWSVQNVPPGPFF
abundance: .; len: 12; j_gene: TRBJ1-2; d_gene: .; v_gene: TRBV12-3/TRBV12-4; CDR3nt: TGTGCCAGCAGTTTCAGGGACGCTGGCTACATCTTC; CDR3aa: CASSFRDAGYIF
abundance: many; len: 13; j_gene: TRBJ1-2; d_gene: .; v_gene: TRBV30; CDR3nt: TGTGCCTGGAGTAGGACGGCGCCTTCTGGCTACACCTTC; CDR3aa: CAWSRTAPSGYTF
abundance: many; len: 14; j_gene: TRBJ1-5; d_gene: TRBD1; v_gene: TRBV6-1; CDR3nt: TGTGCCAGCAGTGAGTCGGACAGGGGGCTTACCCAGCATTTT; CDR3aa: CASSESDRGLTQHF
abundance: .; len: 12; j_gene: TRBJ2-7; d_gene: TRBD1; v_gene: TRBV20-1; CDR3nt: TGCAGTGCACGACAGGGGGGCGACGAGCAGTACTTC; CDR3aa: CSARQGGDEQYF
abundance: many; len: 18; j_gene: TRBJ2-7; d_gene: TRBD2; v_gene: TRBV2; CDR3nt: TGTGCCAGCAGTGAAGGGACTAGCGGGAGGAAATACTCCTACGAGCAGTACTTC; CDR3aa: CASSEGTSGRKYSYEQYF
abundance: few; len: 14; j_gene: TRBJ2-7; d_gene: .; v_gene: TRBV16; CDR3nt: TGTGCCAGCAGCCAAACTGGAGACGGCTACGAGCAGTACTTC; CDR3aa: CASSQTGDGYEQYF
abundance: many; len: 16; j_gene: TRBJ1-2; d_gene: TRBD1; v_gene: TRBV11-1; CDR3nt: TGTGCCAGCAGCCCCGGGACAGGGACCATCGGCTATGGCTACACCTTC; CDR3aa: CASSPGTGTIGYGYTF
abundance: .; len: 15; j_gene: TRBJ2-7; d_gene: TRBD1; v_gene: TRBV28; CDR3nt: TGTGCCAGCAGTCATACCGAGACAGGGGTACACGAGCAGTGCTTC; CDR3aa: CASSHTETGVHEQCF
abundance: .; len: 17; j_gene: TRBJ2-5; d_gene: TRBD2; v_gene: TRBV9; CDR3nt: TGTGCCAGCAGCGCTGGAGGACTAGCGGGAGGGCAAGAGACCCAGTACTTC; CDR3aa: CASSAGGLAGGQETQYF
abundance: .; len: 13; j_gene: TRBJ2-7; d_gene: .; v_gene: TRBV12-3/TRBV12-4; CDR3nt: TGTGCCAGCAAGACAAATGGGGTTGGAGAGCAGTACTTC; CDR3aa: CASKTNGVGEQYF
abundance: many; len: 14; j_gene: TRBJ1-5; d_gene: .; v_gene: TRBV20-1; CDR3nt: TGCAGTGCTAGGGGCCGGACAGACAATCAGCCCCAGCATTTT; CDR3aa: CSARGRTDNQPQHF
abundance: many; len: 18; j_gene: TRBJ2-4; d_gene: TRBD2; v_gene: TRBV11-2; CDR3nt: TGTGCCAGCAGCTTAGTCGGTAGCGGGAGGGCGGCCAAAAACATTCAGTACTTC; CDR3aa: CASSLVGSGRAAKNIQYF
abundance: many; len: 15; j_gene: TRBJ2-4; d_gene: .; v_gene: TRBV6-2/TRBV6-3; CDR3nt: TGTGCCAGCAGTCTGGAGTGGGCGGCCAAAAACATTCAGTACTTC; CDR3aa: CASSLEWAAKNIQYF
abundance: many; len: 12; j_gene: TRBJ1-2; d_gene: .; v_gene: TRBV6-1; CDR3nt: TGTGCCAGCAGAACAGTTGACTATGGCTACACCTTC; CDR3aa: CASRTVDYGYTF
abundance: .; len: 17; j_gene: TRBJ1-3; d_gene: TRBD1; v_gene: TRBV11-2; CDR3nt: TGTGCCAGCAGCTTAGGTACCGGGACAGGGGCTGGAAACACCATATATTTT; CDR3aa: CASSLGTGTGAGNTIYF
abundance: many; len: 17; j_gene: TRBJ2-4; d_gene: .; v_gene: TRBV6-5; CDR3nt: TGTGCCAGCAGTTACTCCGCCGGTCCGCTAGCCAAAAACATTCAGTACTTC; CDR3aa: CASSYSAGPLAKNIQYF
abundance: .; len: 15; j_gene: TRBJ2-7; d_gene: .; v_gene: TRBV18; CDR3nt: TGTGCCAGCTCACCTTCAGGGGATGCTTACTACGAGCAGTACTTC; CDR3aa: CASSPSGDAYYEQYF
abundance: many; len: 16; j_gene: TRBJ2-2; d_gene: TRBD2; v_gene: TRBV30; CDR3nt: TGTGCCTGTTCACCTACTTCGCGGGAGTATCCCGGGGAGCTGTTTTTT; CDR3aa: CACSPTSREYPGELFF
abundance: many; len: 15; j_gene: TRBJ1-1; d_gene: .; v_gene: TRBV5-1; CDR3nt: TGCGCCAGCAGCCCTATGGTAGGGCGGAACACTGAAGCTTTCTTT; CDR3aa: CASSPMVGRNTEAFF
abundance: .; len: 13; j_gene: TRBJ2-2; d_gene: .; v_gene: TRBV15; CDR3nt: TGTGCCACAGAGAGTCGGGGCACCGGGGAGCTGTTTTTT; CDR3aa: CATESRGTGELFF
abundance: .; len: 14; j_gene: TRBJ2-1; d_gene: TRBD2; v_gene: TRBV11-2; CDR3nt: TGTGCCAGCAGCTCCCGGACTAGCGGGGGGGAGCAGTTCTTC; CDR3aa: CASSSRTSGGEQFF
abundance: many; len: 15; j_gene: TRBJ2-5; d_gene: TRBD1; v_gene: TRBV7-9; CDR3nt: TGTGCCAGCAGCTTGGGGACAGGCCCCTCGGGGACCCAGTACTTC; CDR3aa: CASSLGTGPSGTQYF
abundance: many; len: 14; j_gene: TRBJ1-5; d_gene: .; v_gene: TRBV27; CDR3nt: TGTGCCAGCAAACCACGGGGGGGCAATCAGCCCCAGCATTTT; CDR3aa: CASKPRGGNQPQHF
abundance: many; len: 16; j_gene: TRBJ2-7; d_gene: TRBD1; v_gene: TRBV5-5; CDR3nt: TGTGCCAGCAGCGTAGGGACAGTTCTCCGTACTGACGAGCAGTACTTC; CDR3aa: CASSVGTVLRTDEQYF
abundance: many; len: 14; j_gene: TRBJ2-7; d_gene: .; v_gene: TRBV13; CDR3nt: TGTGCCAGCAGCTTTGTGGCGATCTCCTACGAGCAGTACTTC; CDR3aa: CASSFVAISYEQYF
abundance: many; len: 16; j_gene: TRBJ2-2; d_gene: .; v_gene: TRBV12-3/TRBV12-4; CDR3nt: TGTGCCAGCAGTTTAGAGGCTGGGAGTTGGACCGGGGAGCTGTTTTTT; CDR3aa: CASSLEAGSWTGELFF
abundance: .; len: 14; j_gene: TRBJ2-2; d_gene: .; v_gene: TRBV19; CDR3nt: TGTGCCAGTAGTTCCCAGGGGAACACCGGGGGGCTGTTTTTT; CDR3aa: CASSSQGNTGGLFF
abundance: many; len: 14; j_gene: TRBJ2-7; d_gene: .; v_gene: TRBV7-3; CDR3nt: TGTGCCAGCAGCTTAACGGCCAGGGTCCACGAGCAGTACTTC; CDR3aa: CASSLTARVHEQYF
abundance: many; len: 14; j_gene: TRBJ1-2; d_gene: TRBD1; v_gene: TRBV28; CDR3nt: TGTGCCAGCAGTCGGGGGACAGGGAAAGGAGGCTACACCTTC; CDR3aa: CASSRGTGKGGYTF
abundance: .; len: 16; j_gene: TRBJ1-6; d_gene: .; v_gene: TRBV15; CDR3nt: TGTGCCACCAGCAGAGAGCCGGGGGGCCTGAATTCACCCCTCCACTTT; CDR3aa: CATSREPGGLNSPLHF
abundance: many; len: 12; j_gene: TRBJ2-7; d_gene: .; v_gene: TRBV2; CDR3nt: TGTGCCAGCACCACCGAGATGTACGAGCAGTACTTC; CDR3aa: CASTTEMYEQYF
abundance: many; len: 17; j_gene: TRBJ1-1; d_gene: TRBD1; v_gene: TRBV4-2; CDR3nt: TGTGCCAGCAGCCAAGAAAGGGGAGGAGGGGGCATAACTGAAGCTTTCTTT; CDR3aa: CASSQERGGGGITEAFF
abundance: many; len: 13; j_gene: TRBJ1-5; d_gene: .; v_gene: TRBV5-6; CDR3nt: TGTGCCAGCAGCTGGACCCCGAGTCAGCCCCAGCATTTT; CDR3aa: CASSWTPSQPQHF
abundance: many; len: 15; j_gene: TRBJ2-7; d_gene: .; v_gene: TRBV24-1; CDR3nt: TGTGCCACCAGTGATTTGCACCGGCCCCTGGGGGAGCAGTACTTC; CDR3aa: CATSDLHRPLGEQYF
abundance: many; len: 15; j_gene: TRBJ2-2; d_gene: .; v_gene: TRBV18; CDR3nt: TGTGCCAGCTCACCACCGAGTAGAATCACCGGGGAGCTGTTTTTT; CDR3aa: CASSPPSRITGELFF
abundance: many; len: 15; j_gene: TRBJ2-7; d_gene: .; v_gene: TRBV6-5; CDR3nt: TGTGCCAGCAGTTCCCACCGACAGAGCTCCTACGAGCAGTACTTC; CDR3aa: CASSSHRQSSYEQYF
abundance: many; len: 19; j_gene: TRBJ2-6; d_gene: TRBD1; v_gene: TRBV6-4; CDR3nt: TGTGCCAGCAGTCCGGAGGACAGGGTGGGAGGCTTGGGGGCCAACGTCCTGACTTTC; CDR3aa: CASSPEDRVGGLGANVLTF
abundance: few; len: 16; j_gene: TRBJ1-3; d_gene: .; v_gene: TRBV18; CDR3nt: TGTGCCAGCTCACCAAGGGGCAGCCGATCTGGAAACACCATATATTTT; CDR3aa: CASSPRGSRSGNTIYF
abundance: many; len: 15; j_gene: TRBJ1-1; d_gene: .; v_gene: TRBV11-1; CDR3nt: TGTGCCAGCAGCTTAGCGCGTGTTCGGAACACTGAAGCTTTCTTT; CDR3aa: CASSLARVRNTEAFF
abundance: many; len: 15; j_gene: TRBJ2-7; d_gene: TRBD1; v_gene: TRBV7-3; CDR3nt: TGTGCCAGCAGCCCGAACGGACAGGCGTCCTACGAGCAGTACTTC; CDR3aa: CASSPNGQASYEQYF
abundance: many; len: 16; j_gene: TRBJ2-7; d_gene: .; v_gene: TRBV19; CDR3nt: TGTGCCAGTAATGGCAAAGGACTAGGACAGTCCTACGAGCAGTACTTC; CDR3aa: CASNGKGLGQSYEQYF
abundance: .; len: 12; j_gene: TRBJ1-2; d_gene: .; v_gene: TRBV28; CDR3nt: TGTGCCAGCAGTTCCCCGGGGTATGGCTACACCTTC; CDR3aa: CASSSPGYGYTF
abundance: .; len: 15; j_gene: TRBJ1-3; d_gene: .; v_gene: TRBV19; CDR3nt: TGTGCCAGTAGCAACGACGGTCTCTCTGGAAACACCATATATTTT; CDR3aa: CASSNDGLSGNTIYF
abundance: many; len: 17; j_gene: TRBJ2-5; d_gene: .; v_gene: TRBV20-1; CDR3nt: TGCAGTGCTGGTCGCGGGACTGTATTGTGGCGTCAAGAGACCCAGTACTTC; CDR3aa: CSAGRGTVLWRQETQYF
abundance: many; len: 13; j_gene: TRBJ2-7; d_gene: .; v_gene: TRBV10-1; CDR3nt: TGCGCCAGCAGTGAGTCTAGGGGGGGCGAGCAGTACTTC; CDR3aa: CASSESRGGEQYF
abundance: many; len: 14; j_gene: TRBJ2-3; d_gene: .; v_gene: TRBV3-1; CDR3nt: TGTGCCAGCAGCCAAGAGGGCCCAATCAATACGCAGTATTTT; CDR3aa: CASSQEGPINTQYF
abundance: once; len: 15; j_gene: TRBJ2-6; d_gene: TRBD2; v_gene: TRBV30; CDR3nt: TGTGCCTGGAGTCTAGCGGGAGCTGGGGCCAACGTCCTGACTTTC; CDR3aa: CAWSLAGAGANVLTF
abundance: many; len: 15; j_gene: TRBJ1-1; d_gene: .; v_gene: TRBV28; CDR3nt: TGTGCCAGCAGTCCGCGAGGGCCGGAGTACACTGAAGCTTTCTTT; CDR3aa: CASSPRGPEYTEAFF
abundance: many; len: 14; j_gene: TRBJ1-1; d_gene: TRBD1; v_gene: TRBV12-3/TRBV12-4; CDR3nt: TGTGCCAGCAGTTTAGGACAGGGGGCTTCTAAAGCTTTCTTT; CDR3aa: CASSLGQGASKAFF